This T cell receptor beta chain is from a study of Ad26.COV2.S vaccination and SARS-CoV-2 variants. The CDR3 totals 13 residues. V shed 3 bases and J shed 5 bases, with 10 bases lying between them. Germline V lookup: CDR1 SEHNR, CDR2 FQNEAQ (reference sequence). The treatment was: roughly 18 received Ad26.COV2.S at low or high dose, single or two shots; about 5 received placebo; per-sample allocation not given. Collection of the samples took place on day 63 after the first injection of vaccine or placebo. This table comes from immunoSEQ multiplex PCR, and its TCRdb copy is limited to in-frame clones, with some not included. The sample has approximately 280,000 clones, 87% seen once.

The source of this sequence is a person between 18 and 65 years old who received the Ad26.COV2.S COVID-19 vaccine or a placebo. The chain joins TRBV7-9 to TRBJ2-5, with D maybe TRBD1 (5 bases). This specimen consisted of peripheral blood, obtained in a trial of Ad26.COV2.S vaccine versus placebo. CDR3: CASSFQGVETQYF. CDR3 nucleotide sequence: TGTGCCAGCAGCTTCCAGGGTGTGGAGACCCAGTACTTC.